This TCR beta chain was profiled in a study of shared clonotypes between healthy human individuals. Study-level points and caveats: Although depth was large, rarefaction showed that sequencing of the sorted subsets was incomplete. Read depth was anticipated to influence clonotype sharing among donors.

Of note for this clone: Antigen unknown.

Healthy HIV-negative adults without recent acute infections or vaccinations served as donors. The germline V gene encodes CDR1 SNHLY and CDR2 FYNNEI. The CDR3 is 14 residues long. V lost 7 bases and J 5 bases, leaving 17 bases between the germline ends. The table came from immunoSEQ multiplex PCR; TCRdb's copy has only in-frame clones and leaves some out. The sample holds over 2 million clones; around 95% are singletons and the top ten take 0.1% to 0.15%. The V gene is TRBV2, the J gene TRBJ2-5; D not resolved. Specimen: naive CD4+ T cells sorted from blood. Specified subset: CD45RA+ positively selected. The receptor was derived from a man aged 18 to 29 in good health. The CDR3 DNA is TGTGCCAGCACCCCTCGACTCGTGGGGGAGACCCAGTACTTC. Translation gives CASTPRLVGETQYF. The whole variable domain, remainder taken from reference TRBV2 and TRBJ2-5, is EPEVTQTPSHQVTQMGQEVILRCVPISNHLYFYWYRQILGQKVEFLVSFYNNEISEKSEIFDDQFSVERPDGSNFTLKIRSTKLEDSAMYFCASTPRLVGETQYFGPGTRLLVL.